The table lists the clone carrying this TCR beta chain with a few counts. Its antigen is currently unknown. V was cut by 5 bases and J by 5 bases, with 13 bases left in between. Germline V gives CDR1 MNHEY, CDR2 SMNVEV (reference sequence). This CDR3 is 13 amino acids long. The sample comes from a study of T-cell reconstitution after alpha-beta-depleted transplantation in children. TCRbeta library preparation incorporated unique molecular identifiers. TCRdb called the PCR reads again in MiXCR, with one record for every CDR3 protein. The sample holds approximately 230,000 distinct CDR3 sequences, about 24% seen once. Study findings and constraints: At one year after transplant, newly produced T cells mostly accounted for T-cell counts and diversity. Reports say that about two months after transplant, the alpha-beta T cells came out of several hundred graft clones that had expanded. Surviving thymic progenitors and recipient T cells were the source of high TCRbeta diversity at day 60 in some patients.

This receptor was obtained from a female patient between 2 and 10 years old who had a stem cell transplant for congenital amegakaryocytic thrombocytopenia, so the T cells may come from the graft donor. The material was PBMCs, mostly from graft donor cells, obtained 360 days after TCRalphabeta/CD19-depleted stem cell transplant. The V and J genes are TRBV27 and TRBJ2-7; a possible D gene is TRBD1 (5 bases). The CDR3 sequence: CASSNYRRNEQYF. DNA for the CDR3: TGTGCCAGCAGTAATTACAGGCGGAACGAGCAGTACTTC.